A selection of T cell receptor beta chains follows, all from one sample in a study of T cells expressing NK-cell markers. No DNA is given; TCRdb re-called the 5' RACE reads and lists each CDR3 protein once. Its table lists roughly 380,000 distinct CDR3 sequences. The sequencing input was blood T cells: a sorted CD56 or NKG2C T cell subset, CD4+ or CD8+ T cells, or bulk PBMC T cells (not recorded which). These receptors all stem from a man aged 18 to 69 in good health. The CDR3 runs from the conserved cysteine through the conserved F or W. The order of the fields is J gene, V gene, CDR3 protein.

TRBJ2-1 TRBV7-7 CASSPAGLAVNEQFF
TRBJ1-2 TRBV3-1 CASSQDFDRGLGYTF
TRBJ2-1 TRBV4-2 CASSRKTRGTYNEQFF
TRBJ1-2 TRBV20-1 CSARGTGPTRYGYTF
TRBJ2-1 TRBV12-3/TRBV12-4 CASNRGTSGHNEQFF
TRBJ2-3 TRBV10-3 CAISFGTSGGTDTQYF
TRBJ2-1 TRBV6-5 CASSYWAGGPYEQFF
TRBJ1-1 TRBV5-1 CASSEAGTFISTEAFF
TRBJ1-2 TRBV12-3/TRBV12-4 CASSTPGGLGYTF
TRBJ2-7 TRBV7-9 CASSLELVSSYEQYF
TRBJ1-2 TRBV12-3/TRBV12-4 CASTSDRGSDGYTF
TRBJ2-1 TRBV12-3/TRBV12-4 CASSFLQTDSEQFF
TRBJ2-2 TRBV12-3/TRBV12-4 CASSPGTVTGELFF
TRBJ2-3 TRBV11-2 CASSASPSTDTQYF
TRBJ2-2 TRBV2 CASSAVYTGELFF
TRBJ2-5 TRBV18 CASSYLRVQQETQYF